The source of this TCR beta chain is a study of Graves' ophthalmopathy and Graves' hyperthyroidism (dated by TCRdb to the late 2010s). With respect to the entire study: Stable hyperthyroidism was defined as no progression to ophthalmopathy within 18 months of follow-up. Following sampling, methimazole starting at 30 mg daily was administered to hyperthyroidism patients, and high-dose intravenous methylprednisolone was administered to ophthalmopathy patients. The independent validation cohort included 18 hyperthyroidism patients plus 17 patients who later progressed from hyperthyroidism to ophthalmopathy. To explore V-J signatures that distinguish ophthalmopathy from hyperthyroidism, a discovery set of about a hundred patients was enrolled, made up of 40 to 45 with ophthalmopathy and fewer than 60 with stable hyperthyroidism. TCR beta repertoire signatures were used to distinguish Graves' ophthalmopathy from Graves' hyperthyroidism and to predict progression to ophthalmopathy. In 6 or 7 hyperthyroidism patients, T-cell repertoires of thyroid tissue and blood were compared. In total, around 140 blood samples were TCR-sequenced: under 45 ophthalmopathy, roughly 77 hyperthyroidism and some 17 hyperthyroidism-to-ophthalmopathy patients. Overall results and qualifications from the work: Among expanded thyroid clonotypes with frequency above 0.001, most also showed up in blood, which suggests that blood repertoires may reflect the thyroid immune response. In validation, the model predicted ophthalmopathy progression with about 64% sensitivity and approximately 78% specificity; roughly eleven predicted patients were CT-confirmed with GO in a median of around 6 months. In cross-validation, the 13-signature model distinguished ophthalmopathy from stable hyperthyroidism with less than 90% sensitivity and 81% to 82% specificity, while in the test set the corresponding values were about 80% and 75%. No statistical method was used to set the sample size in advance, and the investigators knew which group each participant was assigned to.

Hyperthyroidism patients were newly diagnosed, with disease duration under 2 months, and aged 18 to 65 years. Patients with other autoimmune diseases, uncontrolled infections, pregnancy or lactation were excluded. Clinical symptoms, serum thyroxine, TRAb, thyroid ultrasound and orbital computed tomography formed the basis of the diagnosis. Trizol reagent was used to extract the total RNA, and its quality was then checked on an Agilent 2100 Bioanalyzer. The table lists this clonotype with a few counts. Its antigen is not yet known. No base quality values were provided; no much bigger clone lies one nucleotide off. For repertoire sequencing, TCR beta CDR3 regions were amplified from RNA transcripts. The first round was an RT-PCR using HTBI primers with the Qiagen OneStep RT-PCR kit, and this first round was followed by a second-round multiplex PCR, then size selection and purification. Sequencing of the libraries was carried out on an Illumina HiSeq2000 in paired-end mode with 100 bp reads. Per the source publication's procedure: SOAPnuke was used to process the reads, removing any read that contained adapters or uncalled bases, had a mean Phred below 15, or lacked an exact match to the constant primer or identifier. COPE v1.2.5 was used to merge high-quality paired reads. Clonotypes were defined as unique nucleotide sequences and were aligned to IMGT TRB V, D and J references using MiTCR v1.1. Only V-J combinations with frequency above 0.0001 were analysed, covering approximately 99% of repertoires. For each V-J combination, a TCR clonal expansion and chaos score was defined as F50 clonal expansion divided by the chaos observed in the TCRdist matrix. Welch's t-statistics and random forest were used to reduce the features to 10 to 15 V-J combinations, which were then used as input to a naive Bayes classifier. The Morisita-Horn index was used to measure how similar the thyroid and blood repertoires were. TCRdb reanalyzed the raw reads on its own, using fastp at Q25 for trimming and MiXCR for clone calling, and kept in-frame beta chains. Entries that share a CDR3 protein sequence are merged under the most common genes and DNA. The V and J calls and clone size come from TCRdb's table, not from the authors' own analysis. Across this sample there are around 1,200,000 distinct CDR3 sequences, with less than 45% seen only once. The ten top clones hold over 8.5% of the sample.

The sequencing input was peripheral blood or thyroid tissue (not recorded which). This clonotype originated in an adult man with Graves' hyperthyroidism.

The CDR3 has the sequence CASSYGRGGSEQPQHF. The nucleotide sequence is given as TGTGCCAGCAGTTACGGGCGCGGCGGATCCGAACAGCCCCAGCATTTT. Here the chain combines TRBV6-6 and TRBJ1-5; no D gene call is confident. The germline V gene (reference sequence) supplies CDR1 MNHNY and CDR2 SVGAGI. V is reduced by 2 bases and J by 7 bases, leaving a spacing of 18 bases between them. There are 16 amino acids in the CDR3, from cysteine to phenylalanine inclusive. The retained sequence is limited to the CDR3, 48 bases, with the frame set at the first base.